A single sample is the source of the 15 T cell receptor beta chains below, sequenced in a study of T cell responses to AZD1222 COVID-19 vaccine. Profiling relied on immunoSEQ multiplex PCR, and the TCRdb table lists in-frame clones only, not all of them. The sample has approximately 130,000 clones; around 89% are singletons. Material: peripheral blood, obtained 28 days after the second AZD1222 dose. The receptors were sampled from an adult who received the AZD1222 COVID-19 vaccine.

A single count supports this clone. This chain uses TRBV11-2 with TRBJ2-1; weak D call: TRBD2 (6 bases). From germline, CDR1 is SGHAT and CDR2 FQNNGV. The CDR3 spans 17 residues. V was cut by 1 base and J by 9 bases, with 22 bases left in between. The CDR3 region has the DNA TGTGCCAGCAGCTTAGCGTCTTTAGTCCGGAGGGCAGGTGAGCAGTTCTTC. Amino acids: CASSLASLVRRAGEQFF. Complete variable domain (other parts from reference TRBV11-2 and TRBJ2-1): EAGVAQSPRYKIIEKRQSVAFWCNPISGHATLYWYQQILGQGPKLLIQFQNNGVVDDSQLPKDRFSAERLKGVDSTLKIQPAKLEDSAVYLCASSLASLVRRAGEQFFGPGTRLTVL.

The V and J genes are TRBV6-4 and TRBJ1-5, with a weak D call TRBD1 (6 bases). The V and J ends lost 5 bases and 0 bases respectively, with 14 bases between them. The CDR3 extends over 16 amino acids. Per the germline V gene, CDR1 is MRHNA and CDR2 is SNTAGT. The CDR3 loop is CASSRPGTNSNQPQHF. CDR3 DNA sequence: TGTGCCAGCAGTCGACCCGGGACAAATAGCAATCAGCCCCAGCATTTT.

This chain connects TRBV5-1 to TRBJ2-5; TRBD2 is a possible D gene (6 bases). V lost 0 bases to trimming and J lost 5 bases, with 14 bases between them. The CDR3 has 15 residues. Germline assignment: CDR1 SGHRS and CDR2 YFSETQ. CDR3 in amino acids: CASSLEGTRAETQYF. The CDR3 DNA reads as TGCGCCAGCAGCTTGGAGGGGACTCGAGCGGAGACCCAGTACTTC. Based on the CDR3 plus reference TRBV5-1 and TRBJ2-5, the full variable domain is KAGVTQTPRYLIKTRGQQVTLSCSPISGHRSVSWYQQTPGQGLQFLFEYFSETQRNKGNFPGRFSGRQFSNSRSEMNVSTLELGDSALYLCASSLEGTRAETQYFGPGTRLLVL.

The gene calls are TRBV30 and TRBJ1-3; D remains ambiguous. Per the germline V gene, CDR1 is GTSNPN and CDR2 is SVGIG (reference sequence). The CDR3 contains 13 residues. The V gene lost 6 bases and the J gene lost 2 bases, with 11 bases spanning the gap. Here the CDR3 reads CACRSVTGNTIYF. The CDR3 DNA follows: TGTGCCTGCAGATCGGTGACTGGAAACACCATATATTTT.

The chain links TRBV19 to TRBJ1-2; D gene unclear. Germline CDR1 reads LNHDA; CDR2 reads SQIVND (reference sequence). CDR3 size: 13 residues. The germline V and J ends were trimmed by 4 bases and 10 bases, with 16 bases remaining between them. CDR3 protein: CASSTSDWGYYTF. The CDR3 nucleotides read TGTGCCAGTAGTACCTCTGACTGGGGATACTACACCTTC. Together with reference TRBV19 and TRBJ1-2, the CDR3 gives the full variable domain: DGGITQSPKYLFRKEGQNVTLSCEQNLNHDAMYWYRQDPGQGLRLIYYSQIVNDFQKGDIAEGYSVSREKKESFPLTVTSAQKNPTAFYLCASSTSDWGYYTFGSGTRLTVV.

The chain recombines TRBV5-6 with TRBJ1-6; 10 positions match TRBD1. Germline CDR1 reads SGHDT; CDR2 reads YYEEEE. The CDR3 extends over 15 amino acids. The V segment lost 4 bases and the J segment 7 bases; nucleotides outside the gene matches: 5. The CDR3 nucleotides read TGTGCCAGCAGCGTGGACAGGGGGTTAAATTCACCCCTCCACTTT. The encoded protein is CASSVDRGLNSPLHF.

This clone was counted between two and nine times. CDR3 region: CASSPVGGTYEQYF. CDR3 nucleotide sequence: TGTGCCAGCTCACCAGTTGGAGGAACCTACGAGCAGTACTTC. The V gene is TRBV18, the J gene TRBJ2-7; a possible D gene is TRBD2 (5 bases). Trimming removed 2 bases from V and 2 bases from J, with 10 bases in between. This CDR3 contains 14 residues. In germline, CDR1 is KGHSH, CDR2 LQKENI. The entire variable domain, with the rest obtained from reference TRBV18 and TRBJ2-7, is as follows: NAGVMQNPRHLVRRRGQEARLRCSPMKGHSHVYWYRQLPEEGLKFMVYLQKENIIDESGMPKERFSAEFPKEGPSILRIQQVVRGDSAAYFCASSPVGGTYEQYFGPGTRLTVT.

The V call is TRBV7-9, the J call TRBJ2-7, with D maybe TRBD2 (7 bases). This CDR3 is built from 18 residues. In germline, CDR1 is SEHNR, CDR2 FQNEAQ (reference sequence). Trimming left V 4 bases short and J 6 bases short, with 28 bases between. The chain's CDR3 is CASSSGPTRGGEEAEQYF. In nucleotides, the CDR3 is TGTGCCAGCAGCTCGGGACCTACCAGGGGAGGGGAGGAAGCCGAGCAGTACTTC. The entire variable domain, with the rest obtained from reference TRBV7-9 and TRBJ2-7, is as follows: DTGVSQNPRHKITKRGQNVTFRCDPISEHNRLYWYRQTLGQGPEFLTYFQNEAQLEKSRLLSDRFSAERPKGSFSTLEIQRTEQGDSAMYLCASSSGPTRGGEEAEQYFGPGTRLTVT.

DNA for the CDR3: TGTGCCAGCGGGCAGGGGTATCAGCCCCAGCATTTT. This codes for CASGQGYQPQHF. The V call is TRBV9, the J call TRBJ1-5; D perhaps matches TRBD1 (6 bases). Trimming removed 7 bases at V and 5 bases at J, with 10 bases between. Per germline, CDR1 SGDLS and CDR2 YYNGEE. There are 12 residues in the CDR3.

The chain carries TRBV27 and TRBJ1-2, with 7 positions matching TRBD1. J was trimmed by 7 bases and V by 6 bases; bases with no gene match: 11. The length of the CDR3 is 14 residues. Germline V CDR1 and CDR2: MNHEY, SMNVEV (reference sequence). The CDR3 protein is CASSPLRDRGGYTF. The CDR3 DNA sequence: TGTGCCAGCAGCCCACTCCGGGACAGAGGTGGCTACACCTTC.

The chain employs TRBV6-4 and TRBJ1-2; weak D call: TRBD1 (5 bases). The CDR3 loop spans 15 amino acids. Per germline, CDR1 MRHNA and CDR2 SNTAGT. Trimming cost V 2 bases and J 7 bases, with 17 bases left between them. CDR3 loop: CASSDLGHSSGGYTF. CDR3 nucleotides: TGTGCCAGCAGTGACCTTGGACACTCCAGCGGTGGCTACACCTTC.

The chain employs TRBV29-1 and TRBJ1-5, with a tentative D call TRBD1 (5 bases). The CDR3 loop spans 12 amino acids. Trimming left V 4 bases short and J 1 base short, with 5 bases between. Germline-derived CDR1 and CDR2 are SQVTM and ANQGSEA. CDR3 sequence: CSVGDSNQPQHF. The CDR3, as DNA: TGCAGCGTTGGGGACAGCAATCAGCCCCAGCATTTT.

The chain has TRBV5-8 and TRBJ2-7; a weak D match, TRBD2 (6 bases). Germline loops: CDR1 SGHTS, CDR2 YDEGEE. This CDR3 has 15 residues. Between the trimmed V and J ends, which lost 2 bases and 3 bases, there was a span of 15 bases. The CDR3 DNA sequence: TGTGCCAGCAGCTTAATGAGACTAGTCATCTACGAGCAGTACTTC. As protein: CASSLMRLVIYEQYF. The full variable domain, in which reference TRBV5-8 and TRBJ2-7 provide the parts outside the CDR3, is EAGVTQSPTHLIKTRGQQATLRCSPISGHTSVYWYQQALGLGLQFLLWYDEGEERNRGNFPPRFSGRQFPNYSSELNVNALELEDSALYLCASSLMRLVIYEQYFGPGTRLTVT.

The rearrangement links TRBV2 to TRBJ1-4; D gene ambiguous. The germline gives CDR1 SNHLY, CDR2 FYNNEI. This CDR3 spans 11 amino acids. Trimming cost V 6 bases and J 8 bases, with 7 bases left between them. In DNA form, the CDR3 reads TGTGCCAGCAGCTTCCCGGAAAAACTGTTTTTT. Translating it yields CASSFPEKLFF.

V usage is TRBV7-9 and J usage is TRBJ2-3; D gene unclear. This CDR3 spans 13 amino acids. Trimming shortened V by 2 bases and J by 6 bases, and 9 bases separated the two germline ends. Germline CDR1 and CDR2: SEHNR and FQNEAQ (reference sequence). CDR3 nucleotide sequence: TGTGCCAGCAGCTTACGGTTGGCTGATACGCAGTATTTT. Protein sequence: CASSLRLADTQYF.